This passage covers 26 T cell receptor beta chains from one sample sequenced in a study of blood T cell repertoires in COVID-19. Sequencing was performed with immunoSEQ multiplex PCR; in TCRdb, only in-frame clones are kept and a portion is missing. The sample contains roughly 200,000 clones, 87% of which appear only once. The sample was peripheral blood. The receptor set was obtained from a man aged 55 to 69 with active or convalescent COVID-19.

This clone was observed a single time. The V gene is TRBV2, the J gene TRBJ1-2; 12 positions match TRBD1. Trimming cost V 3 bases and J 2 bases; bases outside gene matches: 10. The CDR3 extends over 18 amino acids. The germline CDR1 and CDR2 sequences are SNHLY and FYNNEI. The CDR3 DNA follows: TGTGCCAGCAGTGAGACACCGGGACAGGGGGCGCGGAACTATGGCTACACCTTC. As protein: CASSETPGQGARNYGYTF.

The chain carries TRBV6-5 and TRBJ1-5; maybe TRBD1 (6 bases). Germline values: CDR1 MNHEY, CDR2 SVGAGI. Trimming left V 0 bases short and J 2 bases short, with 11 bases between. The CDR3 loop spans 16 amino acids. The CDR3 bases are TGTGCCAGCAGTTACTCGAGAGGGGGGGGCAATCAGCCCCAGCATTTT. Its translation is CASSYSRGGGNQPQHF.

CDR3 protein: CASGYGTPTDNSPLHF. The CDR3, as DNA: TGTGCTAGTGGCTATGGGACACCAACGGATAATTCACCCCTCCACTTT. The chain recombines TRBV12-5 with TRBJ1-6; possibly TRBD1 for D (6 bases). V lost 6 bases and J lost 5, with 17 bases in between. Germline CDR1 is LGHNT and CDR2 is FRNRAP. The CDR3 loop spans 16 amino acids.

The rearrangement links TRBV3-1 (or the pseudogene TRBV3-2) to TRBJ2-5; D is possibly TRBD1 (5 bases). Germline V CDR1 and CDR2: LGHDT, YNNKEL (reference sequence). Trimming took off 1 base at V and 1 base at J, with 7 bases between the two ends. The length of the CDR3 is 14 residues. CDR3 sequence: CASSQVRGQETQYF. Here the CDR3 DNA reads TGTGCCAGCAGCCAAGTAAGGGGCCAAGAGACCCAGTACTTC.

The chain combines TRBV30 with TRBJ1-3; no definite D call. Germline-derived CDR1 and CDR2 are GTSNPN and SVGIG (reference sequence). Trimming cost V 0 bases and J 2 bases, with 2 bases left between them. The CDR3 consists of 12 residues. The CDR3 DNA sequence: TGTGCCTGGAGTGTTACTGGAAACACCATATATTTT. It encodes CAWSVTGNTIYF. Complete variable domain (other parts from reference TRBV30 and TRBJ1-3): SQTIHQWPATLVQPVGSPLSLECTVEGTSNPNLYWYRQAAGRGLQLLFYSVGIGQISSEVPQNLSASRPQDRQFILSSKKLLLSDSGFYLCAWSVTGNTIYFGEGSWLTVV.

V usage is TRBV3-1 (or the pseudogene TRBV3-2) and J usage is TRBJ2-1; TRBD2 might be the D (5 bases). Germline loops: CDR1 LGHDT, CDR2 YNNKEL (reference sequence). V was clipped by 4 bases and J by 13 bases, with 14 bases between them. The CDR3 is 12 residues long. The CDR3, as DNA: TGTGCCAGCAGCCTCCGGGCCGGGAACCAGTTCTTC. It is translated as CASSLRAGNQFF.

The chain is built from TRBV2 and TRBJ2-5; TRBD1 is a possible D gene (5 bases). Germline assignment: CDR1 SNHLY and CDR2 FYNNEI. CDR3 length: 11 residues. Trimming shortened V by 7 bases and J by 14 bases, and 17 bases separated the two germline ends. This CDR3 is CASKGSGEPYF. As DNA, the CDR3 is TGTGCCAGCAAGGGGTCTGGAGAACCCTACTTC.

This clone has a handful of counts. This chain links TRBV19 with TRBJ2-7; weak D call: TRBD1 (6 bases). V was clipped by 5 bases and J by 4 bases, with 18 bases between them. The CDR3 is 15 residues long. The germline gives CDR1 LNHDA, CDR2 SQIVND (reference sequence). The DNA for the CDR3 is TGTGCCAGTAGTGCCCGCGACAGGTTGGGATACGAGCAGTACTTC. It encodes CASSARDRLGYEQYF.

This chain connects TRBV10-2 to TRBJ2-1, with 9 bases lining up with TRBD2. V lost 8 bases and J lost 5; bases outside the gene matches: 7. The CDR3 is 14 amino acids. Germline CDR1 and CDR2: WSHSY and SAAADI. CDR3 sequence: CASGLAGENNEQFF. Here the CDR3 DNA reads TGCGCCAGCGGTTTAGCGGGGGAGAACAATGAGCAGTTCTTC.

The V and J genes are TRBV4-1 and TRBJ1-4; D possibly corresponds to TRBD1 (6 bases). Trimming pared 4 bases from V and 4 bases from J, leaving 13 bases between. Germline loops: CDR1 MGHRA, CDR2 YSYEKL. CDR3 length: 15 residues. CDR3 coding DNA: TGCGCCAGCAGCCTGACAGGAGCGCGTAATGAAAAACTGTTTTTT. Translation gives CASSLTGARNEKLFF.

CDR3 sequence reads: CASSLGLKGETQYF. The CDR3 DNA follows: TGTGCCAGCAGCTTGGGGCTTAAGGGGGAGACCCAGTACTTC. The chain links TRBV5-4 to TRBJ2-5, with D tentatively TRBD1 (5 bases). Trimming left V 0 bases short and J 5 bases short, with 11 bases between. CDR1 and CDR2 (germline): SGHNT, YYREEE (reference sequence). The CDR3 is 14 amino acids.

This rearrangement joins TRBV27 to TRBJ2-1, with 9 bases identical to TRBD2. This CDR3 comprises 15 residues. After removal of 9 bases from V and 1 base from J, the junction contained 7 bases not matched to a gene. Germline assignment: CDR1 MNHEY and CDR2 SMNVEV (reference sequence). This CDR3 is CASYLRGGSYNEQFF. The CDR3 nucleotides are TGTGCCAGTTACCTGCGGGGGGGTTCCTACAATGAGCAGTTCTTC.

The V gene is TRBV5-1, the J gene TRBJ2-2; the D gene is possibly TRBD1 (6 bases). V was cut by 2 bases and J by 8 bases, with 10 bases left in between. Germline V lookup: CDR1 SGHRS, CDR2 YFSETQ. This CDR3 is 13 amino acids long. DNA of the CDR3: TGCGCCAGCAGCTTACAGGGTCCAGGGGAGCTGTTTTTT. This sequence encodes CASSLQGPGELFF.

This chain connects TRBV19 to TRBJ1-1, with D perhaps TRBD1 (6 bases). The V end lost 3 bases, the J end lost 4 bases, and 21 bases lay between the germline ends. The CDR3 is 17 amino acids. Germline V lookup: CDR1 LNHDA, CDR2 SQIVND (reference sequence). The CDR3 reads CASSIHPRLLGGTEAFF. CDR3 DNA sequence: TGTGCCAGTAGTATCCACCCTCGTCTGCTAGGGGGCACTGAAGCTTTCTTT.

This clone was observed once. The rearrangement uses TRBV5-4 and TRBJ2-7, with D maybe TRBD1 (5 bases). Trimming cost V 0 bases and J 0 bases, with 10 bases left between them. Per germline, CDR1 SGHNT and CDR2 YYREEE (reference sequence). The CDR3 is 15 amino acids. The CDR3 spells CASSLVGGASYEQYF. The CDR3 nucleotides read TGTGCCAGCAGCTTGGTCGGTGGGGCCTCCTACGAGCAGTACTTC.

The V gene is TRBV5-1, the J gene TRBJ1-4; D is possibly TRBD1 (6 bases). CDR1 and CDR2 from the germline V gene are SGHRS and YFSETQ. V was pared by 4 bases and J by 8 bases, with 15 bases between. The CDR3 totals 14 residues. The CDR3 region is CASSEQGGKEKLFF. The CDR3 bases are TGCGCCAGCAGCGAGCAAGGGGGTAAAGAAAAACTGTTTTTT.

The chain recombines TRBV27 with TRBJ1-1, with D uncertain. Trimming took off 7 bases at V and 4 bases at J, with 28 bases between the two ends. The CDR3 covers 18 residues. The germline V gene has CDR1 MNHEY and CDR2 SMNVEV (reference sequence). CDR3 nucleotide sequence: TGTGCCAGCACCCCGAATCGCCGGGGTCTACTCTTGTTCACTGAAGCTTTCTTT. This encodes CASTPNRRGLLLFTEAFF.

The rearrangement joins TRBV3-1 (or the pseudogene TRBV3-2) to TRBJ2-3, with D uncertain. V was cut by 2 bases and J by 5 bases, with 5 bases left in between. The germline V gene encodes CDR1 LGHDT and CDR2 YNNKEL (reference sequence). The CDR3 is made up of 12 amino acids. The CDR3: CASSQTQDTQYF. The DNA for the CDR3 is TGTGCCAGCAGCCAAACTCAAGATACGCAGTATTTT.

The chain is built from TRBV6-5 and TRBJ1-1; 7 positions agree with TRBD1. From germline, CDR1 is MNHEY and CDR2 SVGAGI. The length of the CDR3 is 15 residues. V was clipped by 7 bases and J by 5 bases; unmatched bases: 13. The CDR3 is CASNQKRQGRTEAFF. The DNA for the CDR3 is TGTGCCAGCAACCAAAAGAGACAGGGAAGGACTGAAGCTTTCTTT.

As to this clone: This sample includes further DNA sequences coding for the same CDR3. The chain joins TRBV7-9 to TRBJ1-1; maybe TRBD1 (6 bases). Germline assignment: CDR1 SEHNR and CDR2 FQNEAQ (reference sequence). The CDR3 loop spans 15 amino acids. Trimming removed 4 bases from V and 1 base from J, with 13 bases in between. Here the CDR3 reads CASSSGDRKNTEAFF. In DNA form, the CDR3 reads TGTGCCAGCAGCTCCGGTGACAGGAAGAACACTGAAGCTTTCTTT.

The chain carries TRBV7-3 and TRBJ2-3; D perhaps matches TRBD2 (5 bases). Germline CDR1 and CDR2: SGHTA and FQGTGA. The V gene lost 5 bases and the J gene lost 0 bases, with 12 bases spanning the gap. The length of the CDR3 is 15 residues. CDR3 bases: TGTGCCAGCAGCCGACGGGGAGCAAGCACAGATACGCAGTATTTT. Translated: CASSRRGASTDTQYF.

The rearrangement uses TRBV2 and TRBJ1-4; 9 bases line up with TRBD1. Germline V CDR1 and CDR2: SNHLY, FYNNEI. J gave up 6 bases and V 6 bases, and 8 bases lay outside the gene matches. The CDR3 is 15 amino acids. The CDR3: CASSQNRGRHEKLFF. CDR3 coding DNA: TGTGCCAGCAGCCAAAACAGGGGGCGCCATGAAAAACTGTTTTTT.

The J gene is TRBJ2-2, the V gene TRBV6-5; tentative D call: TRBD2 (5 bases). CDR3 size: 15 residues. V was pared by 10 bases and J by 3 bases, with 18 bases between. CDR1 and CDR2 from the germline V gene are MNHEY and SVGAGI. The CDR3 DNA follows: TGTGCCACCAAACCTAGCACACAATACACCGGGGAGCTGTTTTTT. Translation gives CATKPSTQYTGELFF.

J is TRBJ2-7 and V is TRBV27; tentative D call: TRBD1 (6 bases). Germline V CDR1 and CDR2: MNHEY, SMNVEV (reference sequence). The CDR3 length is 12 residues. Between the trimmed V and J ends, which lost 5 bases and 6 bases, there was a span of 11 bases. The CDR3 loop is CASSAQGFEQYF. Written as DNA, the CDR3 is TGTGCCAGCAGTGCTCAGGGGTTCGAGCAGTACTTC.

The chain recombines TRBV4-1 with TRBJ1-2; TRBD1 matches 9 bases. Germline CDR1 and CDR2: MGHRA and YSYEKL. J gave up 4 bases and V 0 bases, and 6 bases lay outside the gene matches. The CDR3 has 16 residues. The CDR3 is CASSQEGWGQGYGYTF. Written as DNA, the CDR3 is TGCGCCAGCAGCCAAGAGGGCTGGGGACAGGGCTATGGCTACACCTTC.

The V gene is TRBV19, the J gene TRBJ2-1; D possibly corresponds to TRBD1 (5 bases). The germline V gene encodes CDR1 LNHDA and CDR2 SQIVND (reference sequence). The CDR3 extends over 15 amino acids. The ends were cut back, 5 bases at V and 1 base at J, with 12 bases in the middle. CDR3 residues: CASSVQGLSYNEQFF. The DNA for the CDR3 is TGTGCCAGTAGTGTCCAGGGTTTATCCTACAATGAGCAGTTCTTC. Looking up the rest from reference TRBV19 and TRBJ2-1 gives the full variable domain: DGGITQSPKYLFRKEGQNVTLSCEQNLNHDAMYWYRQDPGQGLRLIYYSQIVNDFQKGDIAEGYSVSREKKESFPLTVTSAQKNPTAFYLCASSVQGLSYNEQFFGPGTRLTVL.